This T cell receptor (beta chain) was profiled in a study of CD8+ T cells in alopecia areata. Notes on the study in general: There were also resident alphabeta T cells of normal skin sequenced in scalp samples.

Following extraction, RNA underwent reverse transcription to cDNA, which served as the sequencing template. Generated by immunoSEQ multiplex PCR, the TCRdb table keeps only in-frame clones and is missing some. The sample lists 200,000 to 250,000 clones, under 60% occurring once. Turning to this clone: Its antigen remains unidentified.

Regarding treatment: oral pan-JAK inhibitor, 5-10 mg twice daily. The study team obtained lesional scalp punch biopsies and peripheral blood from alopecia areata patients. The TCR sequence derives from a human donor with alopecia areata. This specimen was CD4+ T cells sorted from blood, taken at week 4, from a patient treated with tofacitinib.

This CDR3 is CSVRRTGDEQYF. The CDR3 nucleotides are TGCAGCGTACGGAGGACGGGGGACGAGCAGTACTTC. The chain links TRBV29-1 to TRBJ2-7; a possible D gene is TRBD2 (6 bases). From germline, CDR1 is SQVTM and CDR2 ANQGSEA. CDR3 length: 12 amino acids. V lost 6 bases to trimming and J lost 5 bases, with 14 bases between them.